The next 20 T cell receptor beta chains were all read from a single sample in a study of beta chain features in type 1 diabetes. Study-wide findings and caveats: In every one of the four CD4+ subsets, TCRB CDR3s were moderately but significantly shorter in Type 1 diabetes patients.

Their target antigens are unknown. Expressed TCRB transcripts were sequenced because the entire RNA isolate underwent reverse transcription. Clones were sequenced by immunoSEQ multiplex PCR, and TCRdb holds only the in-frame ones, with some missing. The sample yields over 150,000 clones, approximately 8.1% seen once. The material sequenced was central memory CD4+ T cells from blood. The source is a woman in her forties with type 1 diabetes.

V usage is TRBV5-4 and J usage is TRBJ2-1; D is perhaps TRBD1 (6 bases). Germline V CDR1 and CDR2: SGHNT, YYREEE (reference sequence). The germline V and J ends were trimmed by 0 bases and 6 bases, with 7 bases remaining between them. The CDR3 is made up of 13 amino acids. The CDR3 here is CASSLGGLNEQFF. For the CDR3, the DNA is TGTGCCAGCAGCTTGGGGGGGCTCAATGAGCAGTTCTTC. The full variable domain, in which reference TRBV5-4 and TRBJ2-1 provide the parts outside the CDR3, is ETGVTQSPTHLIKTRGQQVTLRCSSQSGHNTVSWYQQALGQGPQFIFQYYREEENGRGNFPPRFSGLQFPNYSSELNVNALELDDSALYLCASSLGGLNEQFFGPGTRLTVL.

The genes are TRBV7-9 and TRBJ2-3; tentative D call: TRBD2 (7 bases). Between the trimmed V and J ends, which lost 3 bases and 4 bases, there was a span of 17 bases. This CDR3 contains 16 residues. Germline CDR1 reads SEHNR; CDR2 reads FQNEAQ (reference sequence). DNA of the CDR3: TGTGCCAGCAGCTTCGAAGGGGGGGGTGCCTCAGATACGCAGTATTTT. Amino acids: CASSFEGGGASDTQYF. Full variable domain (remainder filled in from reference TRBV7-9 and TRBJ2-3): DTGVSQNPRHKITKRGQNVTFRCDPISEHNRLYWYRQTLGQGPEFLTYFQNEAQLEKSRLLSDRFSAERPKGSFSTLEIQRTEQGDSAMYLCASSFEGGGASDTQYFGPGTRLTVL.

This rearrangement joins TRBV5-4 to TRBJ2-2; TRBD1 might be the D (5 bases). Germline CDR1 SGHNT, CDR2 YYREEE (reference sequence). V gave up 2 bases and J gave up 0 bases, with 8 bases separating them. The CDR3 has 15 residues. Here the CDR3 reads CASSLRQSNTGELFF. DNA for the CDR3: TGTGCCAGCAGCTTACGACAGTCGAACACCGGGGAGCTGTTTTTT.

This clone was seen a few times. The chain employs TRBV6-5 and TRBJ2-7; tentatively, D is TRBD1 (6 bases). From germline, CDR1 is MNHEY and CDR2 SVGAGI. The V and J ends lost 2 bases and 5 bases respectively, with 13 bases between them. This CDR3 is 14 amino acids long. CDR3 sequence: CASSYGVEGDEQYF. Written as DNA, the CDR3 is TGTGCCAGCAGTTACGGTGTCGAGGGGGACGAGCAGTACTTC.

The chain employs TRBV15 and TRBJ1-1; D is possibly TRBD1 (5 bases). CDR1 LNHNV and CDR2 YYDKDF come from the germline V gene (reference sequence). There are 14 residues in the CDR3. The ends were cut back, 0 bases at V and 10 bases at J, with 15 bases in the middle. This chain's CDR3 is CATSRDYVGQVAFF. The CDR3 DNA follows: TGTGCCACCAGCAGAGATTACGTGGGGCAGGTAGCTTTCTTT.

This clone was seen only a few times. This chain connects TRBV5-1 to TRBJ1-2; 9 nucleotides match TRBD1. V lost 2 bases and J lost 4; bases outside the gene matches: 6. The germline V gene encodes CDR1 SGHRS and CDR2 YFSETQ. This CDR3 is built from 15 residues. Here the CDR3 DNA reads TGCGCCAGCAGCTTAAACAGGGGGCAGGGCTATGGCTACACCTTC. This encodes CASSLNRGQGYGYTF.

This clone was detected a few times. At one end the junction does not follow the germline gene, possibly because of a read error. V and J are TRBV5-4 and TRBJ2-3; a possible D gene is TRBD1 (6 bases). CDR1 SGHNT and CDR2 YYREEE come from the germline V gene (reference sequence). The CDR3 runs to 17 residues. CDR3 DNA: TGCGCCAGCAGCCAGGAACTCACAGGGAGTGGCACAGATACGCAGTATTTT. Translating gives CASSQELTGSGTDTQYF.

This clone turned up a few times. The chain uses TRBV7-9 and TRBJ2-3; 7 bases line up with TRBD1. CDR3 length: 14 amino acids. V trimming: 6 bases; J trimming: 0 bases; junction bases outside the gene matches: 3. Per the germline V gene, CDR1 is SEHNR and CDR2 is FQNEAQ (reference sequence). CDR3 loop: CASRPQGSTDTQYF. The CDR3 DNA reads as TGTGCCAGCAGACCACAGGGGAGCACAGATACGCAGTATTTT. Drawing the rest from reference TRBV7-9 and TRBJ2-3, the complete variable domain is DTGVSQNPRHKITKRGQNVTFRCDPISEHNRLYWYRQTLGQGPEFLTYFQNEAQLEKSRLLSDRFSAERPKGSFSTLEIQRTEQGDSAMYLCASRPQGSTDTQYFGPGTRLTVL.

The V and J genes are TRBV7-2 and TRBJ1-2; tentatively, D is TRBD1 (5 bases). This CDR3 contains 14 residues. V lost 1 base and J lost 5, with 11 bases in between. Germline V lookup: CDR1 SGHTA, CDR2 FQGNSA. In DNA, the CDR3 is TGTGCCAGCAGCTTAGGAGCAGGGCGTTATGGCTACACCTTC. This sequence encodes CASSLGAGRYGYTF.

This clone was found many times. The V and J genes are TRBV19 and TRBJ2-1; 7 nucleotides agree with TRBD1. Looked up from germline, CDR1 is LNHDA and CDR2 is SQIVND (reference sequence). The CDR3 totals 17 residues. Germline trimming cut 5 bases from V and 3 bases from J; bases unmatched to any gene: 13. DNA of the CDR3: TGTGCCAGTAGTCCTTATGTGGGACAGCCTTTCTACAATGAGCAGTTCTTC. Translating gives CASSPYVGQPFYNEQFF.

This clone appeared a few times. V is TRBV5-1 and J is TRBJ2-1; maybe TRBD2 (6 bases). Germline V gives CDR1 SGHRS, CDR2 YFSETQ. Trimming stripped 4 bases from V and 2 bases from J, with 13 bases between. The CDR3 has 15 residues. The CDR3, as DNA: TGCGCCAGCAGCCCCCAGGAGGGAACCTACAATGAGCAGTTCTTC. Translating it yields CASSPQEGTYNEQFF.

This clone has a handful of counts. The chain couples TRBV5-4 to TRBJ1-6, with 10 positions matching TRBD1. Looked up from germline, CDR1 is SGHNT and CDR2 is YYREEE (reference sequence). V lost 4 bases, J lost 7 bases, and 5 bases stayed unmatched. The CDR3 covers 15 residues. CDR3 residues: CASSPRQGANSPLHF. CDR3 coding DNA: TGTGCCAGCAGCCCCCGACAGGGGGCGAATTCACCCCTCCACTTT.

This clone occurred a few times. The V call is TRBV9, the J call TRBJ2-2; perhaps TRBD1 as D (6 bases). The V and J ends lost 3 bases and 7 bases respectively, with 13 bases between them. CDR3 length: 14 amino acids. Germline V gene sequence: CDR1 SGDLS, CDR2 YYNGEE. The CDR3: CASSGPGQDGELFF. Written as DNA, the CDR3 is TGTGCCAGCAGCGGTCCGGGACAAGACGGGGAGCTGTTTTTT.

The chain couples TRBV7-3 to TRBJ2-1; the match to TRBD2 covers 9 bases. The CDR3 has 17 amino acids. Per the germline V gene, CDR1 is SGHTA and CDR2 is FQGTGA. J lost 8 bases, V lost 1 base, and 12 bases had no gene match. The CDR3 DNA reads TGTGCCAGCAGCTTAATGCGTGGCGGGGGGGCCAGGGATGAGCAGTTCTTC. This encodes CASSLMRGGGARDEQFF.

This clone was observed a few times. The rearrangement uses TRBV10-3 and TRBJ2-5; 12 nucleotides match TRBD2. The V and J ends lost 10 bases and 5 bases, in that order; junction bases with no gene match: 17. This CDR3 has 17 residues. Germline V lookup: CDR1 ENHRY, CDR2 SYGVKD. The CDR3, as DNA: TGTGCCAGCGGCGGAGGAGGACTAGCGGGATCGGTCGAGACCCAGTACTTC. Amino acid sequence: CASGGGGLAGSVETQYF.

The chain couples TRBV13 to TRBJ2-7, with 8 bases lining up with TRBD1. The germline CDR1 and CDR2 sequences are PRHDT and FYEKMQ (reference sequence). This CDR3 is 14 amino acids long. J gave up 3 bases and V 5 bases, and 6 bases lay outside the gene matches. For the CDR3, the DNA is TGTGCCAGCAGCATAAGACAGGGGAACTACGAGCAGTACTTC. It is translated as CASSIRQGNYEQYF.

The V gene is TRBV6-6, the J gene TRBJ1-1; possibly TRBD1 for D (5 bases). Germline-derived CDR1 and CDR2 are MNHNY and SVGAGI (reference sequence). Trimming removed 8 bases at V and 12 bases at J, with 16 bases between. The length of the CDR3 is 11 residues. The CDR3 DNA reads TGTGCCAGCGGGTCGGGGGTTGATTCTTTCTTT. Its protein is CASGSGVDSFF.

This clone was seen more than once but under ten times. CDR3 nucleotides: TGTGCCAGCTCACCTACTAACGGGGGTATTGAAGCTTTCTTT. This translates into CASSPTNGGIEAFF. The genes are TRBV18 and TRBJ1-1; TRBD1 might be the D (5 bases). Germline loops: CDR1 KGHSH, CDR2 LQKENI. V lost 3 bases and J lost 7, with 15 bases in between. CDR3 length: 14 residues.

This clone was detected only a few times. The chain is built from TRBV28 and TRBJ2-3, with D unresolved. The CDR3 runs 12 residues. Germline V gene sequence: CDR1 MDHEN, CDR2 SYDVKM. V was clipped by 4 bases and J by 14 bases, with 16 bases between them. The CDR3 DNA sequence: TGTGCCAGCAGTTCTGCCTCAGGTCTAAGGTATTTT. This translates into CASSSASGLRYF.

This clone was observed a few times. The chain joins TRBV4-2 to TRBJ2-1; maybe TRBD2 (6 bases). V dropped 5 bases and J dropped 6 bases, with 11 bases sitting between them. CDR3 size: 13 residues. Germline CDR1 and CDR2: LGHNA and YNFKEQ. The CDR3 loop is CASSLAGSNEQFF. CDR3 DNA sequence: TGTGCCAGCAGCTTGGCCGGGAGCAATGAGCAGTTCTTC.